This TCR beta chain comes out of a study of blood T cell repertoires in COVID-19. Study at large: Sites in the United States, Italy and Spain provided acute and convalescent COVID-19 samples. From T cells, B-cell-depleted T cells, or PBMCs came the material, which was cDNA or gDNA.

Per the authors' pipeline: The authors estimated nucleated cell counts from reference gene primer amplification. TCRdb's table, derived via immunoSEQ multiplex PCR, lists solely in-frame clones and lacks some. D and trimming come from the DNA, and the V and J calls and clone size come from that table. The sample carries 200,000 to 250,000 clones, 88% recorded once. The length of the CDR3 is 14 residues. Deletions cut 7 bases from V and 0 bases from J, with 13 bases between. CDR1 and CDR2 from the germline V gene are LNHDA and SQIVND (reference sequence). This chain links TRBV19 with TRBJ2-7; a weak D match, TRBD1 (6 bases). The receptor's source is a man younger than 30 with active or convalescent COVID-19. What was sequenced was peripheral blood. CDR3 coding DNA: TGTGCCAGTAAGGTTCAGGGGCCCTCCTACGAGCAGTACTTC. Protein: CASKVQGPSYEQYF.